This T cell receptor beta chain was obtained from a study of liver allograft versus peripheral blood T cells. Study in general: Recipients' peripheral blood served as the comparator for T cell receptor repertoires in transplanted livers.

TCRdb ran MiXCR on the reads and lists one entry per CDR3 protein. Here the sample spans 8,000 or so distinct CDR3 sequences, about 18% being singletons. There are 14 residues in the CDR3. CDR1 is GTSNPN and CDR2 is SVGIG in the germline V gene (reference sequence). The V gene end was trimmed by 8 bases and the J gene end by 8 bases; junction bases not matched to a gene: 14. Broader study findings: A difference was reportedly observed between T cell receptor repertoires inside liver allografts and those in peripheral blood.

On this clonotype: The antigen remains unidentified. This may arise from a read error, as a much more abundant clone is one base away.

The genes are TRBV30 and TRBJ1-2; TRBD1 matches 10 bases. The receptor comes from a human patient who had a liver transplant. Some T cells may be graft donor cells. The CDR3 loop is CARTPDRGLDGYTF. CDR3 in DNA: TGTGCCCGGACCCCCGACAGGGGGCTTGACGGCTACACCTTC.